In its sample, the clone carrying this TCR beta chain was seen many times. TCRdb called the 5' RACE reads again in MiXCR, with one record for every CDR3 protein. This table has 84,000 or so distinct CDR3 sequences, approximately 13% appearing once. The sample comes from a study of neurological immune-mediated disorders. Time point noted: longitudinal time-point 2. The sequence was obtained from a female donor with HTLV-1-associated myelopathy (HAM/TSP). Sequenced material: PBMCs.

CDR3 DNA: TGTGCCACCAGTGGAACTAGCGGGCGGGACCAAGGGGACGAGCAGTACTTC. This codes for CATSGTSGRDQGDEQYF. The chain combines TRBV24-1 with TRBJ2-7; 9 bases are shared with TRBD2. The V segment lost 5 bases and the J segment 5 bases; nucleotides outside the gene matches: 15. Germline-derived CDR1 and CDR2 are KGHDR and SFDVKD. This CDR3 region has 17 residues.